This T cell receptor beta chain comes out of a study of tumor-infiltrating lymphocytes in primary liver carcinoma. The wider study: Participating patients were men and women between 30 and 69 years old. Findings of the study overall: Paired tumor-adjacent and tumor-blood samples overlapped less than tumor region pairs did.

This CDR3 region has 16 residues. Per germline, CDR1 SGHAT and CDR2 FQNNGV. Making TCR beta cDNA involved around 520 ng total RNA and a constant-region primer. Generation of the TCR beta libraries relied on three nested multiplex PCR rounds using slightly modified ARM-PCR. Investigators reported that the first two PCR rounds, at around 10 cycles each, used TRBV1-TRBV30 forward primers with a C-beta reverse primer. TCRdb redid the calling of the multiplex PCR reads with MiXCR, one entry per CDR3 protein. The data hold approximately 310,000 distinct CDR3 sequences, with approximately 65% observed a single time. Blood RNA originated from unsorted whole blood, with germline DNA additionally extracted. With chronic HBV infection, the patients were also treatment-naive. This clonotype was recorded once. Its matching antigen is unknown. Germline and junction disagree at one end, which may indicate a read error.

Sequencing was carried out using peripheral blood. This clonotype was sampled from a man in his forties or fifties with primary liver carcinoma and hepatitis B virus infection. The chain is built from TRBV11-2 and TRBJ2-1; 8 bases line up with TRBD2. The chain's CDR3 is CASNQSSGKNYNEQFF. In DNA form, the CDR3 reads TGTGCTAGCAACCAAAGTAGCGGGAAGAACTACAATGAGCAGTTCTTC.